This T cell receptor beta chain was captured in a study of blood T cell repertoires in COVID-19. Looking at the study overall: Sites across the United States, Italy and Spain contributed samples from acute and convalescent COVID-19. In each case, the material was cDNA or gDNA derived from T cells, B-cell-depleted T cells, or PBMCs.

Germline-derived CDR1 and CDR2 are MDHEN and SYDVKM. The CDR3 spans 16 residues. Trimming removed 5 bases from V and 6 bases from J; junction bases left unmatched: 12. Authors' methods: Nucleated cell number was recorded as an estimate derived from reference gene primer amplification. The repertoire was sequenced with immunoSEQ multiplex PCR; TCRdb's copy has only in-frame clones and lacks some. V, J and clone size derive from that table, while D and trimming were established from the DNA sequence. The sample records more than 150,000 clones, approximately 80% being singletons. This TCR came from a man over 45 who had recovered from COVID-19. This chain uses TRBV28 with TRBJ1-2; 10 positions agree with TRBD1. The sequencing input was peripheral blood. In DNA, the CDR3 is TGTGCCAGCAGTCGAACTGCCGGGACAGGGGTCGATGGCTACACCTTC. This codes for CASSRTAGTGVDGYTF.